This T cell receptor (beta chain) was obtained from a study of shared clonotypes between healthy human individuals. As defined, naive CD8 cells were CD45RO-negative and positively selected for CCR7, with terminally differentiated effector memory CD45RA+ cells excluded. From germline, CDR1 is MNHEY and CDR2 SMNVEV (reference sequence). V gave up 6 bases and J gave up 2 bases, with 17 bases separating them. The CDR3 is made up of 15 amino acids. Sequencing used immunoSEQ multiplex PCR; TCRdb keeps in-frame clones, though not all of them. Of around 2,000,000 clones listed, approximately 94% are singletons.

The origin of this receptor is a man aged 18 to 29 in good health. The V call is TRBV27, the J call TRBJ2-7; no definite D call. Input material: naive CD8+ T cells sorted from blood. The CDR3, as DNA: TGTGCCAGCAGAAATTCCATCCTGAATCCCTACGAGCAGTACTTC. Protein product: CASRNSILNPYEQYF.